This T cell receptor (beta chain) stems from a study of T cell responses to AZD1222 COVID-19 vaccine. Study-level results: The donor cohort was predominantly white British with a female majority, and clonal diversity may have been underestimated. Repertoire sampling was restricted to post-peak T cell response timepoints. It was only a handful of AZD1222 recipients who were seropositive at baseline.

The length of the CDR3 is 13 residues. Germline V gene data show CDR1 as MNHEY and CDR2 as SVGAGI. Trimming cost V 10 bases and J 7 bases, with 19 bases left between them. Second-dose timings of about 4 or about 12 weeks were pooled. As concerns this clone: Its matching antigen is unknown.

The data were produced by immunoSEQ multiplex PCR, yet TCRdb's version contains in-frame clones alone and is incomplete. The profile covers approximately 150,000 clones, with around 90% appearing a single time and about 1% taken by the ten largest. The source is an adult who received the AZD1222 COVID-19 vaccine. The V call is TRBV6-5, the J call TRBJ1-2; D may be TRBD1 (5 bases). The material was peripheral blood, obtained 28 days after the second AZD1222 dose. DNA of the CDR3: TGTGCCATCTCAGCGGGGGGTTTCCTTGGCTACACCTTC. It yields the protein CAISAGGFLGYTF.